A selection of T cell receptor beta chains follows, all from one sample in a study of cytomegalovirus exposure and HLA in healthy donors. Assay: immunoSEQ multiplex PCR; the TCRdb copy retains only in-frame clones and omits some. The sample has more than 150,000 clones; around 81% are singletons. Material: PBMCs. Receptors were obtained from a woman aged 25 to 39 in good health and CMV-seronegative. The CDR3 runs from the conserved cysteine through the conserved F or W. The D gene is left open where the match is weak. Size is omitted from some rows. Given values are once, few, many or a class for expanded clones.

j_call v_call clone_size d_call cdr3_aa cdr3_nt
TRBJ2-5 TRBV6-1 . TRBD1 CASSLDREYQETQYF TGTGCCAGCAGTTTAGACAGGGAGTACCAAGAGACCCAGTACTTC
TRBJ1-5 TRBV5-1 . TRBD1 CASSEGAGGYSNQPQHF TGCGCCAGCAGCGAGGGGGCCGGGGGATATAGCAATCAGCCCCAGCATTTT
TRBJ2-1 TRBV5-1 once . CASSLQAGSYNEQFF TGCGCCAGCAGCTTGCAAGCGGGCTCCTACAATGAGCAGTTCTTC
TRBJ2-5 TRBV28 . TRBD1 CASSLSGTGEETQYF TGTGCCAGCAGTTTATCCGGGACAGGGGAAGAGACCCAGTACTTC
TRBJ2-7 TRBV28 once TRBD1 CASRETGGSSYEQYF TGTGCCAGCAGGGAGACAGGGGGGAGCTCCTACGAGCAGTACTTC
TRBJ1-1 TRBV28 . . CASNIDRNTEAFF TGTGCCAGCAATATAGACAGGAACACTGAAGCTTTCTTT
TRBJ2-4 TRBV2 . . CASSEGWANIAKNIQYF TGTGCCAGCAGTGAAGGATGGGCAAATATAGCCAAAAACATTCAGTACTTC
TRBJ2-3 TRBV7-3 few TRBD2 CASSLRLAETDTQYF TGTGCCAGCAGCTTAAGGCTAGCGGAGACAGATACGCAGTATTTT
TRBJ1-3 TRBV30 . TRBD1 CAWSEQGARGNTIYF TGTGCCTGGAGTGAACAGGGGGCGCGGGGAAACACCATATATTTT
TRBJ2-3 TRBV5-5 . . CASSPDTHGRADTQYF TGTGCCAGCAGCCCGGACACCCATGGGCGAGCAGATACGCAGTATTTT
TRBJ2-5 TRBV6-5 once TRBD2 CASSSFLAGGETQYF TGTGCCAGCAGTTCCTTCTTAGCGGGGGGCGAGACCCAGTACTTC
TRBJ2-1 TRBV25-1 . . CASSQGSWRNEQFF TGTGCCAGCTCACAGGGTAGCTGGCGCAATGAGCAGTTCTTC
TRBJ2-7 TRBV27 once TRBD1 CASSFVGQGAREQYF TGTGCCAGCAGTTTTGTGGGACAGGGGGCTCGGGAGCAGTACTTC
TRBJ2-5 TRBV18 . . CASSPRGVQETQYF TGTGCCAGCTCACCACGGGGAGTACAAGAGACCCAGTACTTC
TRBJ1-5 TRBV28 . . CASSLLGGDQPQHF TGTGCCAGCAGTTTATTGGGAGGGGATCAGCCCCAGCATTTT
TRBJ1-4 TRBV7-9 . . CASSSTQGSNEKLFF TGTGCCAGCAGCTCGACTCAGGGTTCTAATGAAAAACTGTTTTTT
TRBJ2-2 TRBV11-3 . TRBD2 CASSLSGQRGTGELFF TGTGCCAGCAGCTTATCGGGCCAGCGGGGAACCGGGGAGCTGTTTTTT
TRBJ2-7 TRBV2 . . CASTQGSSYEQYF TGTGCCAGCACCCAGGGGAGCTCCTACGAGCAGTACTTC
TRBJ1-5 TRBV7-2 . . CASSASPNQPQHF TGTGCCAGCAGCGCCAGTCCCAATCAGCCCCAGCATTTT
TRBJ2-1 TRBV9 few TRBD2 CASSVWPSGSSYNEQFF TGTGCCAGCAGCGTTTGGCCTAGCGGGAGCTCCTACAATGAGCAGTTCTTC
TRBJ2-3 TRBV5-4 . . CASSLVHRGTDTQYF TGTGCCAGCAGCTTGGTTCACCGGGGCACAGATACGCAGTATTTT
TRBJ2-1 TRBV27 . TRBD2 CASSSGTRSDEQFF TGTGCCAGCAGTTCCGGGACTAGGAGCGATGAGCAGTTCTTC
TRBJ2-3 TRBV29-1 once . CSVGAGATEDTQYF TGCAGCGTTGGTGCGGGGGCCACAGAGGATACGCAGTATTTT
TRBJ2-7 TRBV7-2 . TRBD1 CASSQTTTGGLEQYF TGTGCCAGCAGCCAGACCACCACAGGGGGCCTCGAGCAGTACTTC
TRBJ2-7 TRBV5-1 . . CASSLDSSSYEQYF TGCGCCAGCAGCTTGGACTCCTCCTCCTACGAGCAGTACTTC
TRBJ1-3 TRBV6-6 . . CASSSTDSGNTIYF TGTGCCAGCAGCTCGACTGACTCTGGAAACACCATATATTTT
TRBJ2-7 TRBV7-6 . TRBD2 CASSGLAGASSYEQYF TGTGCCAGCAGCGGGTTAGCGGGGGCCAGCTCCTACGAGCAGTACTTC
TRBJ2-1 TRBV4-3 . . CASSQDSSGALVDEQFF TGCGCCAGCAGCCAAGATTCATCAGGGGCCTTGGTCGATGAGCAGTTCTTC
TRBJ1-3 TRBV11-3 . . CASSLDGGNTIYF TGTGCCAGCAGCTTAGACGGTGGAAACACCATATATTTT
TRBJ2-7 TRBV29-1 . TRBD2 CSVEGVGGRGKHYEQYF TGCAGCGTTGAAGGGGTGGGCGGGAGAGGGAAACACTACGAGCAGTACTTC
TRBJ1-2 TRBV4-1 . . CASSQEAGYYGYTF TGCGCCAGCAGCCAAGAGGCGGGATACTATGGCTACACCTTC
TRBJ2-1 TRBV7-2 . . CASSLQDYNEQFF TGTGCCAGCAGCTTACAGGACTACAATGAGCAGTTCTTC
TRBJ2-7 TRBV28 . . CASSSHDRSCHEQYF TGTGCCAGCAGTTCGCACGACAGGTCTTGTCACGAGCAGTACTTC
TRBJ2-1 TRBV5-4 . TRBD1 CASTLPGQGYNEQFF TGTGCCAGCACCTTACCGGGACAGGGCTACAATGAGCAGTTCTTC
TRBJ1-5 TRBV2 . TRBD1 CASSGTGNNQPQHF TGTGCCAGCAGTGGGACAGGTAATAATCAGCCCCAGCATTTT
TRBJ2-1 TRBV5-8 . . CASRAEASSYNEQFF TGTGCCAGCAGGGCGGAGGCTAGCTCCTACAATGAGCAGTTCTTC
TRBJ1-1 TRBV5-4 . TRBD1 CASRPTGEAEAFF TGTGCCAGCAGACCTACAGGGGAGGCTGAAGCTTTCTTT
TRBJ2-5 TRBV5-1 . . CASSPIPGSDNEQYF TGCGCCAGCAGCCCTATACCCGGATCCGACAATGAGCAGTACTTC
TRBJ2-1 TRBV9 . . CASSPSVGRNEQFF TGTGCCAGCAGCCCCTCGGTCGGTCGCAATGAGCAGTTCTTC
TRBJ1-2 TRBV5-4 . . CASSLDSLYGYTF TGTGCCAGCAGCTTGGACAGCCTCTATGGCTACACCTTC
TRBJ2-7 TRBV18 . . CASHDSNSYEQYF TGTGCCAGCCACGACAGCAACTCCTACGAGCAGTACTTC
TRBJ2-5 TRBV7-2 few TRBD1 CASSNRGPRETQYF TGTGCCAGCAGCAACAGGGGGCCCCGAGAGACCCAGTACTTC
TRBJ2-2 TRBV6-5 . . CASSPPGVAGELFF TGTGCCAGCAGTCCCCCAGGGGTCGCCGGGGAGCTGTTTTTT
TRBJ1-3 TRBV7-9 . . CASSLVQGKAGNTIYF TGTGCCAGCAGCTTAGTACAGGGAAAAGCTGGAAACACCATATATTTT
TRBJ2-7 TRBV4-2 few . CASSLTAASYEQYF TGTGCCAGCAGCCTTACGGCGGCCTCCTACGAGCAGTACTTC
TRBJ2-3 TRBV4-2 . TRBD2 CASSQERTSGILLADTQYF TGTGCCAGCAGCCAAGAAAGGACTAGCGGGATATTGTTGGCAGATACGCAGTATTTT
TRBJ2-3 TRBV27 . . CASSLTQGFTDTQYF TGTGCCAGCAGTTTAACCCAGGGATTCACAGATACGCAGTATTTT
TRBJ1-5 TRBV15 . . CATAGPDSLISNQPQHF TGTGCCACGGCGGGGCCAGACAGCTTGATCAGCAATCAGCCCCAGCATTTT
TRBJ2-3 TRBV7-8 . . CASSSWEQDTQYF TGTGCCAGCAGCTCCTGGGAGCAGGATACGCAGTATTTT
TRBJ2-7 TRBV27 few . CASSFTGVGQYPYEQYF TGTGCCAGCAGTTTTACGGGGGTGGGACAGTACCCCTACGAGCAGTACTTC
TRBJ2-1 TRBV4-3 few TRBD2 CASSPHDSGSPSSYNEQFF TGCGCCAGCAGCCCGCACGATAGCGGGAGTCCTAGCTCCTACAATGAGCAGTTCTTC
TRBJ2-7 TRBV6-6 . . CASRNSYEQYF TGTGCCAGCAGAAACAGCTACGAGCAGTACTTC
TRBJ2-7 TRBV5-5 . . CASSLVFASETYEQYF TGTGCCAGCAGCTTGGTATTTGCTAGCGAGACCTACGAGCAGTACTTC
TRBJ2-7 TRBV9 . TRBD2 CASSVGLAGTYEQYF TGTGCCAGCAGCGTCGGACTAGCGGGAACCTACGAGCAGTACTTC